These 14 T cell receptor beta chains were sequenced from one sample in a study of blood T cell repertoires in COVID-19. The method was immunoSEQ multiplex PCR; TCRdb's version includes in-frame clones alone and lacks a portion of them. The sample has approximately 130,000 clones, about 86% seen once. Sequences were obtained from peripheral blood. The source is a woman aged 50 to 65 who had recovered from COVID-19.

The genes are TRBV20-1 and TRBJ2-1, with 9 bases aligning to TRBD1. The V gene's germline CDR1 is DFQATT and CDR2 SNEGSKA (reference sequence). CDR3 length: 11 amino acids. The V and J ends lost 6 bases and 13 bases, in that order; junction bases with no gene match: 7. CDR3 bases: TGCAGTGCACGGACAGGGGCACTACAGTTCTTC. Its protein is CSARTGALQFF.

V is TRBV4-2 and J is TRBJ2-3; D possibly corresponds to TRBD1 (5 bases). CDR1 is LGHNA, CDR2 YNFKEQ, per germline. The CDR3 is 15 residues long. V was shortened by 0 bases and J by 5 bases, with 12 bases between the two germline ends. The CDR3 DNA reads TGTGCCAGCAGCCAAGATGTGGCAGGGCGAGATACGCAGTATTTT. Translated: CASSQDVAGRDTQYF.

The J gene is TRBJ2-6, the V gene TRBV18; 13 nucleotides agree with TRBD2. Germline V gene lookup returns CDR1 KGHSH and CDR2 LQKENI. CDR3 length equals 19 residues. Trimming cost V 1 base and J 1 base; bases outside gene matches: 4. The CDR3 reads CASSPRLAGGLSGANVLTF. The CDR3 DNA is TGTGCCAGCTCACCACGACTAGCGGGAGGTTTATCTGGGGCCAACGTCCTGACTTTC.

The chain employs TRBV5-6 and TRBJ1-1; D unclear. This CDR3 region has 13 residues. Trimming removed 6 bases from V and 1 base from J, with 10 bases in between. The germline V gene has CDR1 SGHDT and CDR2 YYEEEE. The CDR3 reads CASTLRWNTEAFF. The CDR3 DNA follows: TGTGCCAGCACCCTGAGGTGGAACACTGAAGCTTTCTTT.

The chain has TRBV7-9 and TRBJ2-5; D gene ambiguous. This CDR3 is 12 amino acids long. Germline V gene data show CDR1 as SEHNR and CDR2 as FQNEAQ (reference sequence). Trimming left V 4 bases short and J 5 bases short, with 8 bases between. The CDR3, as DNA: TGTGCCAGCAGCTCCTCCCCTGAGACCCAGTACTTC. It translates to CASSSSPETQYF.

The J gene is TRBJ2-1, the V gene TRBV6-6; the match to TRBD1 covers 11 bases. Germline V gives CDR1 MNHNY, CDR2 SVGAGI (reference sequence). The trim removed 5 bases at V and 4 bases at J, leaving 10 bases unmatched. This CDR3 contains 17 residues. This CDR3 reads CASSPDRTGGRYNEQFF. Written as DNA, the CDR3 is TGTGCCAGCAGTCCGGATAGGACAGGGGGCAGATACAATGAGCAGTTCTTC.

This clone has a single count. V gene TRBV6-5 combines with J gene TRBJ1-1; D gene unclear. CDR1 and CDR2 from the germline V gene are MNHEY and SVGAGI. V dropped 6 bases and J dropped 1 base, with 12 bases sitting between them. The CDR3 has 14 residues. The CDR3 protein is CASRIDTPNTEAFF. CDR3 in DNA: TGTGCCAGCAGGATCGACACCCCGAACACTGAAGCTTTCTTT.

V gene TRBV30 combines with J gene TRBJ2-3; TRBD1 is a possible D gene (5 bases). Germline assignment: CDR1 GTSNPN and CDR2 SVGIG (reference sequence). CDR3 size: 13 residues. The germline V and J ends were trimmed by 2 bases and 2 bases, with 8 bases remaining between them. As DNA, the CDR3 is TGTGCCTGGAGTCCAGGGAACACAGATACGCAGTATTTT. Translated, it gives CAWSPGNTDTQYF.

The table lists this clone with a few counts. V gene TRBV5-1 combines with J gene TRBJ1-1; 7 bases align to TRBD1. Germline V gives CDR1 SGHRS, CDR2 YFSETQ. V gave up 2 bases and J gave up 1 base; unmatched junction bases: 8. The CDR3 runs 16 residues. CDR3 nucleotide sequence: TGCGCCAGCAGCTTTTCCGGGACAGAGACGAACACTGAAGCTTTCTTT. It is translated as CASSFSGTETNTEAFF.

The J gene is TRBJ1-5, the V gene TRBV6-1, with a tentative D call TRBD1 (6 bases). CDR3 length: 15 amino acids. Germline loops: CDR1 MNHNS, CDR2 SASEGT. V was cut by 3 bases and J by 0 bases, with 9 bases left in between. CDR3 sequence (DNA): TGTGCCAGCAGTGAGGGCAGGGGTAGCAATCAGCCCCAGCATTTT. Translation gives CASSEGRGSNQPQHF.

V is TRBV5-5 and J is TRBJ2-5, with D perhaps matching TRBD2 (6 bases). Per germline, CDR1 SGHKS and CDR2 YYEKEE (reference sequence). Trimming took off 4 bases at V and 1 base at J, with 8 bases between the two ends. The CDR3 consists of 13 residues. Written as DNA, the CDR3 is TGTGCCAGCAGCCGGGAGTTCCAAGAGACCCAGTACTTC. Its protein is CASSREFQETQYF.

CDR3 DNA sequence: TGCAGTGCCTTACTCCTCTACGAGCAGTACTTC. This sequence encodes CSALLLYEQYF. The chain couples TRBV20-1 to TRBJ2-7; D is ambiguous. The CDR3 length is 11 residues. Germline CDR1 and CDR2: DFQATT and SNEGSKA (reference sequence). V lost 6 bases to trimming and J lost 3 bases, with 9 bases between them.

V and J are TRBV19 and TRBJ1-5, with D possibly being TRBD1 (6 bases). Trimming stripped 6 bases from V and 7 bases from J, with 16 bases between. The germline gives CDR1 LNHDA, CDR2 SQIVND (reference sequence). The length of the CDR3 is 14 residues. CDR3 bases: TGTGCCAGTAGACTAGACAGGCCTCTCCAGCCCCAGCATTTT. It is translated as CASRLDRPLQPQHF.

This chain links TRBV7-2 with TRBJ1-2; TRBD1 matches 7 bases. Germline CDR1 is SGHTA and CDR2 is FQGNSA. This CDR3 has 15 amino acids. V lost 3 bases to trimming and J lost 5 bases; unmatched junction nucleotides: 9. The CDR3 nucleotides are TGTGCCAGCAGCTTGAGTCCGGGACAGCAATATGGCTACACCTTC. It yields the protein CASSLSPGQQYGYTF.